The next 31 T cell receptor beta chains were all read from a single sample in a study of blood T cell repertoires in COVID-19. Only in-frame clones appear in the TCRdb table, and some are missing; sequencing was by immunoSEQ multiplex PCR. The sample gives 190,000 or so clones, about nine tenths of which show up once; about 2.3% is in the top ten. The sample was PBMCs or T cells enriched from blood (not recorded which). Source of these receptors: a woman younger than 45 who had recovered from COVID-19.

The chain recombines TRBV12-5 with TRBJ1-2; D call uncertain. CDR1 is LGHNT, CDR2 FRNRAP, per germline. Trimming shortened V by 2 bases and J by 4 bases, and 17 bases separated the two germline ends. The CDR3 loop spans 16 amino acids. CDR3 residues: CASGLSPGSQGYGYTF. The CDR3 nucleotides read TGTGCTAGTGGTTTGAGTCCGGGATCCCAAGGCTATGGCTACACCTTC.

This clone was recorded only once. The chain recombines TRBV19 with TRBJ1-4; unclear D gene. V lost 6 bases and J 4 bases, leaving 6 bases between the germline ends. In germline, CDR1 is LNHDA, CDR2 SQIVND (reference sequence). The CDR3 totals 12 residues. CDR3 protein: CASSLSNEKLFF. The CDR3 DNA sequence: TGTGCCAGTAGCCTGAGTAATGAAAAACTGTTTTTT.

CDR3 nucleotide sequence: TGTGCTAGTGGTTTGGTCCGGGTGGGAGAACTGTTTTTT. As protein: CASGLVRVGELFF. This chain uses TRBV12-5 with TRBJ1-4; D gene ambiguous. Trimming stripped 0 bases from V and 12 bases from J, with 11 bases between. CDR3 length: 13 amino acids. The germline V gene encodes CDR1 LGHNT and CDR2 FRNRAP. The whole variable domain, filled in from reference TRBV12-5 and TRBJ1-4, reads DARVTQTPRHKVTEMGQEVTMRCQPILGHNTVFWYRQTMMQGLELLAYFRNRAPLDDSGMPKDRFSAEMPDATLATLKIQPSEPRDSAVYFCASGLVRVGELFFGSGTQLSVL.

This rearrangement joins TRBV6-2 or TRBV6-3 to TRBJ2-3; D is undetermined. Trimming stripped 1 base from V and 2 bases from J, with 7 bases between. From germline, CDR1 is MNHEY and CDR2 SVGEGT. The CDR3 is 14 residues long. The CDR3 region has the DNA TGTGCCAGCAGTTACTTGTGGCCCACAGATACGCAGTATTTT. It encodes CASSYLWPTDTQYF.

The chain employs TRBV4-1 and TRBJ2-1, with 13 nucleotides matching TRBD2. This CDR3 comprises 16 residues. V gave up 4 bases and J gave up 8 bases; unmatched junction bases: 8. Germline V CDR1 and CDR2: MGHRA, YSYEKL. This chain's CDR3 is CASSPTTGLAGYEQFF. DNA of the CDR3: TGCGCCAGCAGCCCGACAACGGGACTAGCGGGATATGAGCAGTTCTTC.

This clone has a single count. The V and J genes are TRBV3-1 (or the pseudogene TRBV3-2) and TRBJ2-7; D uncertain. Germline V gives CDR1 LGHDT, CDR2 YNNKEL (reference sequence). This CDR3 has 12 amino acids. V lost 3 bases and J lost 4, with 7 bases in between. Here the CDR3 DNA reads TGTGCCAGCAGCCACACACAGTACGAGCAGTACTTC. It is translated as CASSHTQYEQYF.

This chain joins TRBV7-2 and TRBJ1-1; D may be TRBD1 (6 bases). Trimming took off 5 bases at V and 3 bases at J, with 13 bases between the two ends. CDR3 size: 14 residues. CDR1 is SGHTA and CDR2 is FQGNSA in the germline V gene. CDR3 bases: TGTGCCAGCAGCATACAGGGTAGGGACACTGAAGCTTTCTTT. This translates into CASSIQGRDTEAFF.

As DNA, the CDR3 is TGTGCCAGCAGCTTGGGGTACAGGGCGCTAGGCGGGGAGCTGTTTTTT. The encoded protein is CASSLGYRALGGELFF. This chain links TRBV5-5 with TRBJ2-2; a possible D gene is TRBD1 (6 bases). The CDR3 loop spans 16 amino acids. Trimming stripped 0 bases from V and 7 bases from J, with 16 bases between. Germline V gene sequence: CDR1 SGHKS, CDR2 YYEKEE (reference sequence).

The chain has TRBV11-2 and TRBJ2-3, with a tentative D call TRBD2 (5 bases). This CDR3 region has 16 residues. Trimming removed 5 bases from V and 4 bases from J, with 19 bases in between. Germline V CDR1 and CDR2: SGHAT, FQNNGV. The CDR3 DNA sequence: TGTGCCAGCAGCCCAGGTCCGGGGTGGGTCGCAGATACGCAGTATTTT. Protein: CASSPGPGWVADTQYF.

This chain joins TRBV5-1 and TRBJ2-7, with a tentative D call TRBD2 (5 bases). V was cut by 3 bases and J by 1 base, with 11 bases left in between. Germline lookup yields CDR1 SGHRS and CDR2 YFSETQ. This CDR3 comprises 14 residues. CDR3 residues: CASSSADWSYEQYF. The CDR3 DNA follows: TGCGCCAGCAGCTCAGCGGACTGGTCCTACGAGCAGTACTTC.

The chain combines TRBV5-1 with TRBJ2-3; 14 bases fit TRBD2. The germline V gene has CDR1 SGHRS and CDR2 YFSETQ. Trimming took 0 bases from V and 4 from J; bases not matched to a gene: 7. The CDR3 consists of 18 residues. CDR3 DNA sequence: TGCGCCAGCAGCTTGGAAGGGACTAGCGGGAGTGGGGCAGATACGCAGTATTTT. This gives the protein CASSLEGTSGSGADTQYF.

A single count supports this clone. This chain joins TRBV24-1 and TRBJ1-5, with 8 bases fitting TRBD1. There are 14 residues in the CDR3. V gave up 7 bases and J gave up 3 bases; unmatched junction bases: 4. The germline V gene has CDR1 KGHDR and CDR2 SFDVKD. The CDR3 coding sequence is TGTGCCACCAGGGGACAGGATCTCAATCAGCCCCAGCATTTT. The encoded protein is CATRGQDLNQPQHF.

The V gene is TRBV18, the J gene TRBJ1-2; D is possibly TRBD1 (6 bases). Trimming took off 3 bases at V and 3 bases at J, with 8 bases between the two ends. The CDR3 loop spans 13 amino acids. CDR1 and CDR2 from the germline V gene are KGHSH and LQKENI. The CDR3 spells CASSPDRYYGYTF. The CDR3 nucleotides read TGTGCCAGCTCACCGGACAGATACTATGGCTACACCTTC.

This chain links TRBV18 with TRBJ2-5; 12 bases line up with TRBD2. The J segment lost 5 bases and the V segment lost 5 bases, leaving 6 bases of the junction unmatched. Per the germline V gene, CDR1 is KGHSH and CDR2 is LQKENI. The CDR3 covers 15 residues. The CDR3 here is CASSSRLAGVETQYF. The CDR3 DNA sequence: TGTGCCAGCTCATCCCGACTAGCGGGAGTGGAGACCCAGTACTTC. The full variable domain, completed using reference TRBV18 and TRBJ2-5, is NAGVMQNPRHLVRRRGQEARLRCSPMKGHSHVYWYRQLPEEGLKFMVYLQKENIIDESGMPKERFSAEFPKEGPSILRIQQVVRGDSAAYFCASSSRLAGVETQYFGPGTRLLVL.

V and J are TRBV7-2 and TRBJ2-7; 7 bases are a match to TRBD1. The trim removed 4 bases at V and 5 bases at J, leaving 5 bases unmatched. The CDR3 totals 13 residues. Germline CDR1 SGHTA, CDR2 FQGNSA. Here the CDR3 reads CASSSDRANEQYF. Written as DNA, the CDR3 is TGTGCCAGCAGCTCAGACAGGGCCAACGAGCAGTACTTC.

V usage is TRBV7-2 and J usage is TRBJ2-1, with 7 bases that match TRBD2. Germline V gene lookup returns CDR1 SGHTA and CDR2 FQGNSA. The CDR3 extends over 14 amino acids. V shed 8 bases and J 5 bases; nucleotides not matched to a gene: 9. The CDR3 DNA reads as TGTGCCAGCCAGCGGGGCGTGAAGGACAATGAGCAGTTCTTC. Its protein product is CASQRGVKDNEQFF.

The chain links TRBV19 to TRBJ2-3; D not resolved. The V and J ends lost 4 bases and 2 bases respectively, with 4 bases between them. CDR3 length equals 12 residues. Germline loops: CDR1 LNHDA, CDR2 SQIVND (reference sequence). The CDR3 DNA sequence: TGTGCCAGTAGTACACACACAGATACGCAGTATTTT. Translation gives CASSTHTDTQYF.

This chain joins TRBV29-1 and TRBJ1-4; 8 bases agree with TRBD1. Germline V lookup: CDR1 SQVTM, CDR2 ANQGSEA. J gave up 4 bases and V 7 bases, and 14 bases lay outside the gene matches. The CDR3 runs 16 residues. CDR3: CSAEGAGGGGNEKLFF. The CDR3 DNA reads TGCAGCGCAGAAGGAGCAGGGGGCGGAGGTAATGAAAAACTGTTTTTT.

The chain uses TRBV24-1 and TRBJ2-5; TRBD2 matches at 12 bases. The CDR3 runs 16 residues. The V gene's germline CDR1 is KGHDR and CDR2 SFDVKD. Unmatched junction bases numbered 4, after V lost 3 bases and J lost 3 bases. This CDR3 reads CATSDPRTSGEETQYF. The CDR3 nucleotides are TGTGCCACCAGTGATCCACGGACTAGCGGGGAAGAGACCCAGTACTTC.

This chain joins TRBV24-1 and TRBJ1-1, with 7 bases matching TRBD1. The germline V gene encodes CDR1 KGHDR and CDR2 SFDVKD. The CDR3 extends over 13 amino acids. Trimming took 3 bases from V and 7 from J; bases not matched to a gene: 4. The CDR3 reads CATSDPRQGEAFF. As DNA, the CDR3 is TGTGCCACCAGTGATCCCCGACAGGGTGAAGCTTTCTTT.

The chain carries TRBV30 and TRBJ1-5, with 9 bases lining up with TRBD1. Germline lookup yields CDR1 GTSNPN and CDR2 SVGIG (reference sequence). The ends lost 3 bases at V and 6 bases at J; junction bases unmatched: 6. The CDR3 is made up of 14 amino acids. DNA for the CDR3: TGTGCCTGGAGCCGGGACAGGGTCGGTCAGCCCCAGCATTTT. This translates into CAWSRDRVGQPQHF. Filled out from reference TRBV30 and TRBJ1-5, the complete variable domain reads SQTIHQWPATLVQPVGSPLSLECTVEGTSNPNLYWYRQAAGRGLQLLFYSVGIGQISSEVPQNLSASRPQDRQFILSSKKLLLSDSGFYLCAWSRDRVGQPQHFGDGTRLSIL.

This clone has a handful of counts. The gene calls are TRBV11-3 and TRBJ2-3; 8 positions match TRBD1. CDR1 is SGHNT and CDR2 is YENEEA in the germline V gene. With 4 bases clipped from V and 8 bases from J, the junction kept 8 bases outside the gene matches. The CDR3 is 14 amino acids. CDR3 region: CASSSPDRGGTQYF. CDR3 in DNA: TGTGCCAGCAGCTCGCCTGACAGGGGCGGTACGCAGTATTTT.

The V call is TRBV7-3, the J call TRBJ2-2; 7 bases are shared with TRBD2. The CDR3 covers 14 residues. Germline V gene lookup returns CDR1 SGHTA and CDR2 FQGTGA. The junction had 0 bases not matched to a gene; V was cut back by 0 bases and J by 5 bases. The CDR3 DNA reads as TGTGCCAGCAGCTTAACTAGCGGGACCGGGGAGCTGTTTTTT. Translating gives CASSLTSGTGELFF. Filled out from reference TRBV7-3 and TRBJ2-2, the complete variable domain reads GAGVSQTPSNKVTEKGKYVELRCDPISGHTALYWYRQSLGQGPEFLIYFQGTGAADDSGLPNDRFFAVRPEGSVSTLKIQRTERGDSAVYLCASSLTSGTGELFFGEGSRLTVL.

The genes are TRBV2 and TRBJ2-5, with no clear D. This CDR3 contains 13 residues. V was pared by 9 bases and J by 2 bases, with 13 bases between. Germline values: CDR1 SNHLY, CDR2 FYNNEI. The CDR3 sequence: CAREQAKQETQYF. The DNA for the CDR3 is TGTGCCAGAGAGCAGGCCAAACAAGAGACCCAGTACTTC.

This clone was observed a few times. This chain joins TRBV20-1 and TRBJ2-1; D might be TRBD2 (5 bases). CDR3 length equals 11 residues. V lost 1 base and J lost 9, with 7 bases in between. Germline V gene sequence: CDR1 DFQATT, CDR2 SNEGSKA (reference sequence). The CDR3 spells CSARAAGEQFF. CDR3 DNA: TGCAGTGCTAGAGCCGCGGGTGAGCAGTTCTTC.

The table lists this clone with many counts. The chain links TRBV6-5 to TRBJ1-4; D remains ambiguous. The V and J ends lost 6 bases and 5 bases respectively, with 7 bases between them. Germline-derived CDR1 and CDR2 are MNHEY and SVGAGI. This CDR3 comprises 12 residues. The CDR3 DNA is TGTGCCAGCAGGGGCTCCAATGAAAAACTGTTTTTT. It specifies CASRGSNEKLFF.

The chain carries TRBV2 and TRBJ2-7; 11 nucleotides line up with TRBD2. Germline loops: CDR1 SNHLY, CDR2 FYNNEI. The CDR3 covers 15 residues. Trimming cost V 2 bases and J 6 bases; bases outside gene matches: 6. The CDR3 bases are TGTGCCAGCAGTGAACTTACTAGCGGGGGAGGCGAGCAGTACTTC. Its translation: CASSELTSGGGEQYF.

V usage is TRBV6-5 and J usage is TRBJ2-7; perhaps TRBD2 as D (6 bases). Per the germline V gene, CDR1 is MNHEY and CDR2 is SVGAGI. The ends were cut back, 5 bases at V and 0 bases at J, with 14 bases in the middle. The CDR3 has 15 amino acids. The CDR3 DNA follows: TGTGCCAGCAGTCCTGGAGGGTGGAGCTCCTACGAGCAGTACTTC. It yields the protein CASSPGGWSSYEQYF.

The chain couples TRBV10-3 to TRBJ1-2, with 9 bases that match TRBD1. Germline-derived CDR1 and CDR2 are ENHRY and SYGVKD. V lost 10 bases and J lost 4; bases outside the gene matches: 10. This CDR3 is built from 14 residues. CDR3 coding DNA: TGTGCCACCGCTAGGGGACAGGGCTCCTATGGCTACACCTTC. Translated: CATARGQGSYGYTF.

This clone was seen once. This chain connects TRBV19 to TRBJ2-7; TRBD1 matches 7 bases. After removal of 5 bases from V and 2 bases from J, the junction contained 9 bases not matched to a gene. The V gene's germline CDR1 is LNHDA and CDR2 SQIVND (reference sequence). This CDR3 is built from 15 residues. The CDR3 region is CASSLPTGSPYEQYF. The CDR3 region has the DNA TGTGCCAGTAGTCTGCCGACAGGGTCCCCCTACGAGCAGTACTTC.

The chain couples TRBV7-2 to TRBJ2-4, with TRBD2 identical over 13 bases. Germline values: CDR1 SGHTA, CDR2 FQGNSA. The CDR3 contains 16 residues. The junction had 4 bases not matched to a gene; V was cut back by 3 bases and J by 5 bases. For the CDR3, the DNA is TGTGCCAGCAGCTTGGGACTAGCGGGGCCGCAAAACATTCAGTACTTC. Translation: CASSLGLAGPQNIQYF.